This T cell receptor beta chain originates from a study of T cells after yellow fever vaccination. Overall study results and limits: Researchers noted that a small share of clonotypes showed up in both CD4 and CD8 compartments. Reappearing after the booster were most of the clones from primary vaccination (less than 97% CD4, 85% to 90% CD8).

Germline V gene sequence: CDR1 MNHEY, CDR2 SVGAGI. The CDR3 length is 17 residues. V dropped 0 bases and J dropped 4 bases, with 16 bases sitting between them. In its sample, this clonotype was seen a few times. What it binds is not known. Each CDR3 protein is one row after TCRdb ran MiXCR on the 5' RACE reads. The data show 450,000 to 550,000 distinct CDR3 sequences, roughly 21% seen once. The TCR comes from a man under 40 who received the YFV17D yellow fever vaccine. The material was PBMCs, obtained 15 days after the yellow fever booster vaccination. The chain combines TRBV6-5 with TRBJ2-1, with D possibly matching TRBD1 (6 bases). The CDR3 sequence: CASSYSYLQGEYNEQFF. The CDR3 nucleotides read TGTGCCAGCAGTTACTCCTACCTACAGGGAGAATACAATGAGCAGTTCTTC.